One sample yielded the 13 T cell receptor beta chains listed below, sequenced in a study of cytomegalovirus exposure and HLA in healthy donors (TCRdb year 2017). To prepare the library, the immunoSEQ multiplex PCR assay was applied. A mixture of 60 forward primers for TCR Vbeta segments and 13 reverse primers for TCR Jbeta segments was used in the multiplex PCR. In its TCRdb copy, this immuneACCESS table keeps in-frame sequences only and misses some clones. Where compared with another copy, unresolved V genes explain less than half of these, and the others have no known cause. The table for this sample lists 130,000 to 150,000 clones; roughly 80% of them were counted only once. Approximately 2.9% of the sample rests with the top ten. Sequenced sample: PBMCs. The receptors shown here come from a woman younger than 45 in good health and CMV-seronegative.

Concerning this clone itself: Different DNA sequences within this sample yield the same CDR3. The chain joins TRBV6-1 to TRBJ2-3; 13 bases align to TRBD2. The CDR3 has 15 residues. V was pared by 5 bases and J by 4 bases, with 3 bases of the junction left unmatched. Germline loops: CDR1 MNHNS, CDR2 SASEGT. The CDR3 nucleotides are TGTGCCAGCAGTCCCACTAGCGGGGGGGCAGATACGCAGTATTTT. It is translated as CASSPTSGGADTQYF.

The chain couples TRBV19 to TRBJ1-5; TRBD1 aligns across 8 bases. V was pared by 6 bases and J by 2 bases, with 3 bases of the junction left unmatched. CDR1 and CDR2 (germline): LNHDA, SQIVND (reference sequence). The CDR3 is 14 residues long. For the CDR3, the DNA is TGTGCCAGTAGCGGACAGGGTGGCAATCAGCCCCAGCATTTT. It codes for CASSGQGGNQPQHF. Variable domain in full (rest from reference TRBV19 and TRBJ1-5): DGGITQSPKYLFRKEGQNVTLSCEQNLNHDAMYWYRQDPGQGLRLIYYSQIVNDFQKGDIAEGYSVSREKKESFPLTVTSAQKNPTAFYLCASSGQGGNQPQHFGDGTRLSIL.

This chain links TRBV10-1 with TRBJ2-4; the match to TRBD2 covers 7 bases. The germline V gene has CDR1 WNHNN and CDR2 SYGVQD (reference sequence). The CDR3 extends over 14 amino acids. V gave up 1 base and J gave up 10 bases; unmatched junction bases: 7. The CDR3 DNA reads TGCGCCAGCAGTGAGTTTCGGTCTAGCGGAATTCAGTACTTC. Amino acid sequence: CASSEFRSSGIQYF.

The V and J genes are TRBV28 and TRBJ1-2; 10 bases map to TRBD1. The CDR3 is made up of 13 amino acids. Trimming removed 10 bases from V and 4 bases from J; junction bases left unmatched: 6. CDR1 and CDR2 from the germline V gene are MDHEN and SYDVKM. Here the CDR3 DNA reads TGTGCCACCCAGACAGGGGGCGTCTATGGCTACACCTTC. Protein sequence: CATQTGGVYGYTF.

The chain combines TRBV28 with TRBJ2-2, with 11 bases matching TRBD1. The CDR3 runs to 21 residues. Looked up from germline, CDR1 is MDHEN and CDR2 is SYDVKM. Trimming removed 4 bases from V and 3 bases from J; junction bases left unmatched: 19. In DNA, the CDR3 is TGTGCCAGCAGTTCCCCCGGCGGGACAGGGGGAAAGAGGTTGGACACCGGGGAGCTGTTTTTT. Translated, it gives CASSSPGGTGGKRLDTGELFF.

This clone was seen once. The rearrangement joins TRBV5-5 to TRBJ2-5; unclear D gene. The CDR3 spans 15 residues. V was shortened by 4 bases and J by 0 bases, with 13 bases between the two germline ends. Germline lookup yields CDR1 SGHKS and CDR2 YYEKEE (reference sequence). The CDR3 here is CASSARVPYQETQYF. The CDR3 nucleotides read TGTGCCAGCAGCGCCCGGGTACCGTACCAAGAGACCCAGTACTTC.

Concerning this clone: Other DNA sequences of this sample code for an identical CDR3. V is TRBV5-1 and J is TRBJ1-4, with D perhaps matching TRBD1 (6 bases). Trimming cost V 4 bases and J 6 bases, with 19 bases left between them. CDR3 length equals 16 residues. Germline values: CDR1 SGHRS, CDR2 YFSETQ. CDR3 nucleotides: TGCGCCAGCAGCCTGGGGGGCGGGACGCAGGATGAAAAACTGTTTTTT. The encoded protein is CASSLGGGTQDEKLFF.

The rearrangement joins TRBV5-6 to TRBJ2-3; TRBD2 is a possible D gene (7 bases). V lost 5 bases and J 2 bases, leaving 15 bases between the germline ends. CDR3 length equals 15 residues. The germline CDR1 and CDR2 sequences are SGHDT and YYEEEE. The CDR3 is CASSPGGGNTDTQYF. The CDR3 DNA reads as TGTGCCAGCAGTCCGGGGGGCGGGAACACAGATACGCAGTATTTT. The full variable domain, in which reference TRBV5-6 and TRBJ2-3 provide the parts outside the CDR3, is DAGVTQSPTHLIKTRGQQVTLRCSPKSGHDTVSWYQQALGQGPQFIFQYYEEEERQRGNFPDRFSGHQFPNYSSELNVNALLLGDSALYLCASSPGGGNTDTQYFGPGTRLTVL.

V gene TRBV9 combines with J gene TRBJ1-4; 8 bases agree with TRBD1. V gave up 3 bases and J gave up 7 bases; unmatched junction bases: 5. Germline loops: CDR1 SGDLS, CDR2 YYNGEE. CDR3 size: 14 residues. The CDR3 bases are TGTGCCAGCAGCGCGACAGGGGATGGTGAAAAACTGTTTTTT. This encodes CASSATGDGEKLFF.

J is TRBJ1-1 and V is TRBV18, with 9 bases aligning to TRBD1. J gave up 6 bases and V 8 bases, and 4 bases lay outside the gene matches. The V gene's germline CDR1 is KGHSH and CDR2 LQKENI. This CDR3 has 12 residues. The CDR3 loop is CASGDRVSEAFF. CDR3 nucleotide sequence: TGTGCCAGCGGGGACAGGGTTTCTGAAGCTTTCTTT.

The genes are TRBV11-1 and TRBJ1-3, with D tentatively TRBD1 (5 bases). The CDR3 spans 15 residues. Per the germline V gene, CDR1 is SGHAT and CDR2 is FQDESV (reference sequence). Trimming took off 3 bases at V and 1 base at J, with 10 bases between the two ends. The CDR3 nucleotides read TGTGCCAGCAGCTTTGGGGCAGCATCTGGAAACACCATATATTTT. Protein product: CASSFGAASGNTIYF.

The chain carries TRBV28 and TRBJ2-1; D gene unclear. Trimming removed 6 bases at V and 1 base at J, with 10 bases between. The germline V gene encodes CDR1 MDHEN and CDR2 SYDVKM. The CDR3 is 14 amino acids. CDR3 nucleotide sequence: TGTGCCAGCAGGAATATACGGTCCTACAATGAGCAGTTCTTC. Its translation is CASRNIRSYNEQFF.

J is TRBJ1-5 and V is TRBV13, with D hard to call. The CDR3 loop spans 14 amino acids. Per the germline V gene, CDR1 is PRHDT and CDR2 is FYEKMQ (reference sequence). The germline V and J ends were trimmed by 3 bases and 7 bases, with 13 bases remaining between them. CDR3 residues: CASSFSGQGQPQHF. The DNA of the CDR3 is TGTGCCAGCAGCTTCAGCGGGCAAGGACAGCCCCAGCATTTT.